This record looks at one T cell receptor (beta chain) sequence and its context. There is no known antigen for this receptor. Per-nucleotide qualities are absent, and no much larger clonotype sits a single base away. The junction shows trimming of 3 bases on V and 6 bases on J, plus 15 bases between the germline ends. The germline V gene encodes CDR1 SGHTA and CDR2 FQGNSA. The CDR3 contains 15 residues, cysteine and phenylalanine counted. Only the CDR3 region is kept as DNA, spanning 45 bases read in frame from base 1. The method was the immunoSEQ multiplex PCR assay. The immuneACCESS repertoire file appears here via TCRdb, limited to in-frame rearrangements. These files lack a portion of the clones; in checked studies, under half of the deficit traces to unresolved V genes, and the cause of the others is not known. The sample profile shows under 15,000 clones; roughly 88% of them were found once. Less than 3.5% of the sample lies in the top ten.

This entry comes from a study of control samples from healthy donors and cancer patients (dated by TCRdb to between 2020 and 2021). Material for sequencing was formalin-fixed, paraffin-embedded tissue. The TCR sequence derives from a male donor with melanoma. The receptor chain draws on TRBV7-2 and TRBJ2-1; too little of a D gene remains to name it. CDR3 reads: CASSLGGGSFNEQFF. The sequenced DNA: TGTGCCAGCAGCTTGGGTGGCGGATCGTTCAATGAGCAGTTCTTC. The full variable domain, with segments outside the CDR3 supplied by the reference TRBV7-2 and TRBJ2-1 proteins, appears as GAGVSQSPSNKVTEKGKDVELRCDPISGHTALYWYRQSLGQGLEFLIYFQGNSAPDKSGLPSDRFSAERTGGSVSTLTIQRTQQEDSAVYLCASSLGGGSFNEQFFGPGTRLTVL.